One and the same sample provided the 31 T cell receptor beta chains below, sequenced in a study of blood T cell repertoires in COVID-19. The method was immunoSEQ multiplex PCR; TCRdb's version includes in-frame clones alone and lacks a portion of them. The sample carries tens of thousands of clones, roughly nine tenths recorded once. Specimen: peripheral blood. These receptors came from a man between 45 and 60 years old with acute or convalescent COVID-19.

This CDR3 is CASSQEGRQETQYF. CDR3 DNA: TGCGCCAGCAGCCAAGAGGGCCGCCAAGAGACCCAGTACTTC. The chain uses TRBV4-1 and TRBJ2-5; D not resolved. This CDR3 comprises 14 residues. The germline V gene encodes CDR1 MGHRA and CDR2 YSYEKL. With 0 bases removed from V and 1 base from J, the gap between germline ends came to 6 bases.

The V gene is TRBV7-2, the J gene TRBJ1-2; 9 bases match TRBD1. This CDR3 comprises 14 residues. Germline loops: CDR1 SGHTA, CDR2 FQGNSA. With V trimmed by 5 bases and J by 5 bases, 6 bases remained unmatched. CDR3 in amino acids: CASSRDRVEYGYTF. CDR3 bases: TGTGCCAGCAGCCGGGACAGGGTGGAATATGGCTACACCTTC.

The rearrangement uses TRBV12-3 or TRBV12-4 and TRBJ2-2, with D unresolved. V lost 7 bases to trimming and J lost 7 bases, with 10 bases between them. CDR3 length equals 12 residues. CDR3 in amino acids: CASTITFGELFF. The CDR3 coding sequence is TGTGCCAGCACCATAACATTCGGGGAGCTGTTTTTT.

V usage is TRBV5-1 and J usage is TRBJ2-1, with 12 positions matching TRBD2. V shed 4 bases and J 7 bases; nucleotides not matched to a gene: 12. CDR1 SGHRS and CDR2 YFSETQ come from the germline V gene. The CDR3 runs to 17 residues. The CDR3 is CASSRRPLAGGYNEQFF. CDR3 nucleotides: TGCGCCAGCAGCAGGAGACCCCTAGCGGGAGGGTATAATGAGCAGTTCTTC.

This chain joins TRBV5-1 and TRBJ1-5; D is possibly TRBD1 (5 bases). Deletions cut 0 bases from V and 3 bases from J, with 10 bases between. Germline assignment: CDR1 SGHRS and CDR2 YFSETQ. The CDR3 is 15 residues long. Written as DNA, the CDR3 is TGCGCCAGCAGCTTGGCCGGGGGAGACAATCAGCCCCAGCATTTT. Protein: CASSLAGGDNQPQHF.

Here the CDR3 DNA reads TGCGCCAGCAGCCAAGGAACAGGTGGGGAATCACCCCTCCACTTT. This sequence encodes CASSQGTGGESPLHF. V gene TRBV4-3 combines with J gene TRBJ1-6; D is perhaps TRBD1 (5 bases). V was trimmed by 1 base and J by 10 bases, leaving 14 bases between them. CDR3 size: 15 residues. Germline lookup yields CDR1 LGHNA and CDR2 YSLEER.

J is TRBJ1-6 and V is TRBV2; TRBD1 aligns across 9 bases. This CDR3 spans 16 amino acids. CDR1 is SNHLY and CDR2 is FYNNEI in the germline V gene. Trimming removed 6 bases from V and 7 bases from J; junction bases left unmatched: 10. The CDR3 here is CASSPRGTGSNSPLHF. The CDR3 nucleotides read TGTGCCAGCAGCCCTCGCGGGACAGGGAGCAATTCACCCCTCCACTTT.

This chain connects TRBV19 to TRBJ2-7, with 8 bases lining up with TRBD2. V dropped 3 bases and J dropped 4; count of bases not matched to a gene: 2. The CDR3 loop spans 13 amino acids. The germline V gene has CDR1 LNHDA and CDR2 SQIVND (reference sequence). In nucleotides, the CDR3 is TGTGCCAGTAGTATGGGACTAGGGTACGAGCAGTACTTC. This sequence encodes CASSMGLGYEQYF.

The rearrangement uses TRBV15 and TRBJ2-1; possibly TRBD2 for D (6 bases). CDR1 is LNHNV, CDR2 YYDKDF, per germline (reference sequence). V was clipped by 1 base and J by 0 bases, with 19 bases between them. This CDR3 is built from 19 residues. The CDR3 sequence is CATSRVKGSGALSYNEQFF. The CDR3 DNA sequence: TGTGCCACCAGCAGAGTAAAGGGTAGCGGTGCCCTCTCCTACAATGAGCAGTTCTTC.

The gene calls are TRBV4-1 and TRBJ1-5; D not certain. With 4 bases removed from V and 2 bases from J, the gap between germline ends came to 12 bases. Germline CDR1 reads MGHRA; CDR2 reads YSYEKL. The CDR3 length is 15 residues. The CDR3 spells CASSPSEARNQPQHF. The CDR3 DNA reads TGCGCCAGCAGCCCCTCCGAGGCGCGCAATCAGCCCCAGCATTTT.

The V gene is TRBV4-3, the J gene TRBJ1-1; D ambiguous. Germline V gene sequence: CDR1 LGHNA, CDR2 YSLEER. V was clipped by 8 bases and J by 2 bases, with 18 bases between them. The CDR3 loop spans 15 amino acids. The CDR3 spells CASRMTLLLNTEAFF. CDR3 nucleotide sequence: TGCGCCAGCCGAATGACACTTTTATTAAACACTGAAGCTTTCTTT.

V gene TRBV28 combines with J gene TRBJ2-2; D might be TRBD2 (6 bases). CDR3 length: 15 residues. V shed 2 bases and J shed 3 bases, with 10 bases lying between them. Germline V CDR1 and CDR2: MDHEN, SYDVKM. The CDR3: CASSLKPGDTGELFF. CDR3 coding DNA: TGTGCCAGCAGTTTAAAGCCGGGGGACACCGGGGAGCTGTTTTTT.

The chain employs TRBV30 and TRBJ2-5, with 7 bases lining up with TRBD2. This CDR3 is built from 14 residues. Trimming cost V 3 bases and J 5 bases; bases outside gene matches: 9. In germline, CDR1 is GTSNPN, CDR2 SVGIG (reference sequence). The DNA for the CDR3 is TGTGCCTGGAGCCAAGGCGGGAGTGGGGAGACCCAGTACTTC. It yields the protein CAWSQGGSGETQYF. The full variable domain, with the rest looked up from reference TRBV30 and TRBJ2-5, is SQTIHQWPATLVQPVGSPLSLECTVEGTSNPNLYWYRQAAGRGLQLLFYSVGIGQISSEVPQNLSASRPQDRQFILSSKKLLLSDSGFYLCAWSQGGSGETQYFGPGTRLLVL.

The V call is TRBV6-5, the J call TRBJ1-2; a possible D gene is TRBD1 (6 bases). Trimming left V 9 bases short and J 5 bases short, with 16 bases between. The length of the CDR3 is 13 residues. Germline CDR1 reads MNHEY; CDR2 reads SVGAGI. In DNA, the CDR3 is TGTGCCAGTAGGGGGGGTCTTCGGTATGGCTACACCTTC. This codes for CASRGGLRYGYTF.

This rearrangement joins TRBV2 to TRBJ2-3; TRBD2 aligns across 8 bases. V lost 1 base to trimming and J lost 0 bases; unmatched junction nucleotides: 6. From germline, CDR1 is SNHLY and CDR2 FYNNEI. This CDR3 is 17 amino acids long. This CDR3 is CASSEERGWASTDTQYF. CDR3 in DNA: TGTGCCAGCAGTGAAGAGCGGGGGTGGGCCAGCACAGATACGCAGTATTTT.

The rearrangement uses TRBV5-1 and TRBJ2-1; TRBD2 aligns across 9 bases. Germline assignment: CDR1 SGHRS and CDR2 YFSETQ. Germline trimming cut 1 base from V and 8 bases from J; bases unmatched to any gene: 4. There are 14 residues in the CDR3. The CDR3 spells CASSLQLAGDEQFF. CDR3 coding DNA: TGCGCCAGCAGCTTGCAACTAGCGGGCGATGAGCAGTTCTTC.

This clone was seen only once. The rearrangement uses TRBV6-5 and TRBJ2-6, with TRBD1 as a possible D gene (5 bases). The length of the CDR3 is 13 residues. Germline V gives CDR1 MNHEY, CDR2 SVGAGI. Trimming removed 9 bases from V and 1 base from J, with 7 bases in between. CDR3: CASQGSGANVLTF. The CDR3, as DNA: TGTGCCAGTCAGGGATCTGGGGCCAACGTCCTGACTTTC.

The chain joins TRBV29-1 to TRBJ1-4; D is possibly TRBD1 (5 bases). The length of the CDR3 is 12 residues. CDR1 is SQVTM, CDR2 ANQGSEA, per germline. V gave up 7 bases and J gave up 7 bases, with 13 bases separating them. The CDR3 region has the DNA TGCAGCGCCGGGAGGGGCTTTGAAAAACTGTTTTTT. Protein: CSAGRGFEKLFF.

The CDR3 DNA is TGCGCCAGCAGCCAAGATGCTAGCGGGAGGGCCGGGGAGACCCAGTACTTC. Amino acid sequence: CASSQDASGRAGETQYF. The chain uses TRBV4-3 and TRBJ2-5; 12 positions agree with TRBD2. V was pared by 0 bases and J by 5 bases, with 7 bases of the junction left unmatched. The CDR3 is made up of 17 amino acids. Germline lookup yields CDR1 LGHNA and CDR2 YSLEER.

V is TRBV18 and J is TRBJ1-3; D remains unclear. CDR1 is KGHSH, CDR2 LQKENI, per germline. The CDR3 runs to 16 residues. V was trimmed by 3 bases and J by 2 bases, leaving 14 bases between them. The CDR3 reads CASSPTNGQAGNTIYF. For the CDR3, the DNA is TGTGCCAGCTCACCGACTAACGGGCAGGCTGGAAACACCATATATTTT. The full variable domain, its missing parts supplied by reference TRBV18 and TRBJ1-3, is NAGVMQNPRHLVRRRGQEARLRCSPMKGHSHVYWYRQLPEEGLKFMVYLQKENIIDESGMPKERFSAEFPKEGPSILRIQQVVRGDSAAYFCASSPTNGQAGNTIYFGEGSWLTVV.

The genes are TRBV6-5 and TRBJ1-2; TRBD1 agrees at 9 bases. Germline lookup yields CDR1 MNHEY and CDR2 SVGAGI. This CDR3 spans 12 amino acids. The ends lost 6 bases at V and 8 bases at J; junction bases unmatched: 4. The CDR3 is CASRRTGAGYTF. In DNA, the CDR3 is TGTGCCAGCAGACGGACAGGGGCCGGCTACACCTTC.

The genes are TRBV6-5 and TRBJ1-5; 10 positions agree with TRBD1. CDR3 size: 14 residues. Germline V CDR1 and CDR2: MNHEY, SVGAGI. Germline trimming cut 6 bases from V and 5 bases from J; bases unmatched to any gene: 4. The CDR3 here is CASRRTGGDQPQHF. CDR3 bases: TGTGCCAGCAGGAGGACAGGGGGGGATCAGCCCCAGCATTTT.

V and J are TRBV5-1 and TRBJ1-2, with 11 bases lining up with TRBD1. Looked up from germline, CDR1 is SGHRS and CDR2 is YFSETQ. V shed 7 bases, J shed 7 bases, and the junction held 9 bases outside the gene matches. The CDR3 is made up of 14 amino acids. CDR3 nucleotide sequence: TGCGCCAGCGGGTCCGGACAGGGGGCGGGTGGCTACACCTTC. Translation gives CASGSGQGAGGYTF. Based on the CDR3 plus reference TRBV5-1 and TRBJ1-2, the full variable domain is KAGVTQTPRYLIKTRGQQVTLSCSPISGHRSVSWYQQTPGQGLQFLFEYFSETQRNKGNFPGRFSGRQFSNSRSEMNVSTLELGDSALYLCASGSGQGAGGYTFGSGTRLTVV.

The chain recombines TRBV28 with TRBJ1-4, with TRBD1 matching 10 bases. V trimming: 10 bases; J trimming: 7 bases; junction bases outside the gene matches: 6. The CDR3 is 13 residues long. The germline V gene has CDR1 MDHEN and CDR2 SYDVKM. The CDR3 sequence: CATLTGGGEKLFF. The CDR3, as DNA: TGTGCCACCCTGACAGGGGGCGGTGAAAAACTGTTTTTT.

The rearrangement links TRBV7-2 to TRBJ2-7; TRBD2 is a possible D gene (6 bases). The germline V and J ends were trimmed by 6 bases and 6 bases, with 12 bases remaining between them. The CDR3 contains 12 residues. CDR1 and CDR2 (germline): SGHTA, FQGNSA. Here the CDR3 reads CASRPGGAEQYF. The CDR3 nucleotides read TGTGCCAGCAGACCCGGAGGGGCCGAGCAGTACTTC.

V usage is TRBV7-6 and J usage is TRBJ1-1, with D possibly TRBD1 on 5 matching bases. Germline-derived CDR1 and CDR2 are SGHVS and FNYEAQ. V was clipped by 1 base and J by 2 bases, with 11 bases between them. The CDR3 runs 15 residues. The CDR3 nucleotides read TGTGCCAGCAGCTTAGTAGGGGTCTTTAACACTGAAGCTTTCTTT. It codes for CASSLVGVFNTEAFF. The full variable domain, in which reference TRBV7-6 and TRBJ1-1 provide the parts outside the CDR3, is GAGVSQSPRYKVTKRGQDVALRCDPISGHVSLYWYRQALGQGPEFLTYFNYEAQQDKSGLPNDRFSAERPEGSISTLTIQRTEQRDSAMYRCASSLVGVFNTEAFFGQGTRLTVV.

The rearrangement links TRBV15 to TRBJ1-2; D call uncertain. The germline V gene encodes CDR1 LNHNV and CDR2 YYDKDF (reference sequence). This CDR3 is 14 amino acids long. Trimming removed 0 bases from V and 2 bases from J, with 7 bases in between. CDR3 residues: CATSRDPGNYGYTF. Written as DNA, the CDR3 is TGTGCCACCAGCAGAGACCCGGGGAACTATGGCTACACCTTC.

This CDR3 reads CASRRQGAGTQYF. The DNA of the CDR3 is TGTGCCAGCAGAAGACAGGGGGCTGGGACCCAGTACTTC. The chain employs TRBV6-5 and TRBJ2-5, with 10 bases lining up with TRBD1. The J segment lost 7 bases and the V segment lost 6 bases, leaving 5 bases of the junction unmatched. The CDR3 consists of 13 residues. Germline-derived CDR1 and CDR2 are MNHEY and SVGAGI.

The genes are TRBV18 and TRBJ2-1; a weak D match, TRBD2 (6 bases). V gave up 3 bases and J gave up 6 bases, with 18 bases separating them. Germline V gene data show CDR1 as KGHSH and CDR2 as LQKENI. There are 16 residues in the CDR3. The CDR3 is CASSPLGLTTGNEQFF. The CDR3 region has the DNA TGTGCCAGCTCACCGCTGGGACTCACCACCGGCAATGAGCAGTTCTTC.

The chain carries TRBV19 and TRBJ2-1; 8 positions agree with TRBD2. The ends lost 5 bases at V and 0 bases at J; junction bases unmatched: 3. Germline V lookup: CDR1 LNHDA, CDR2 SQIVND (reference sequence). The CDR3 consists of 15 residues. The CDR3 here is CASSPTSVSYNEQFF. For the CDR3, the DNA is TGTGCCAGTAGTCCGACTAGCGTCTCCTACAATGAGCAGTTCTTC.

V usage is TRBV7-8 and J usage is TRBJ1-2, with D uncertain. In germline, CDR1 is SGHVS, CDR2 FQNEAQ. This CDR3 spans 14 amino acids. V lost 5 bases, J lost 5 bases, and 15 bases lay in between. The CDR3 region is CASSPPELEYGYTF. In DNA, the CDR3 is TGTGCCAGCAGCCCTCCGGAGTTAGAGTATGGCTACACCTTC.